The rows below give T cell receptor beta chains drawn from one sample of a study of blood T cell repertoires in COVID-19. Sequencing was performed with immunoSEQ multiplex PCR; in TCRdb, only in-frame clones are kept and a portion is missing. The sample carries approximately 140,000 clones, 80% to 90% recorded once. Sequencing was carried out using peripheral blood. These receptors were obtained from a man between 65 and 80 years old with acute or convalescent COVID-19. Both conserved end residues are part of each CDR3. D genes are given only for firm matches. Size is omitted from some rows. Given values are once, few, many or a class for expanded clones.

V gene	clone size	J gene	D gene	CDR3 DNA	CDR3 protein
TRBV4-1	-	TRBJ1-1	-	TGCGCCAGCAGCCAAGCGAGGACAGTGGGCAGTTACACTGAAGCTTTCTTT	CASSQARTVGSYTEAFF
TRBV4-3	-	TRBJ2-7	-	TGCGCCAGCAGCCAGGGTGCTCAGGGGATTCCTGAGCAGTACTTC	CASSQGAQGIPEQYF
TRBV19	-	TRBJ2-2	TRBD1	TGTGCCAGTAGTATAGGGACAGGGATGTACACCGGGGAGCTGTTTTTT	CASSIGTGMYTGELFF
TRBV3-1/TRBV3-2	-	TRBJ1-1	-	TGTGCCAGCAGCCAAGATCGCGGCAGGGCCGTGAACACTGAAGCTTTCTTT	CASSQDRGRAVNTEAFF
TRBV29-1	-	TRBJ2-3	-	TGCAGCGTTGACGGGGGAGGGGGAGATACGCAGTATTTT	CSVDGGGGDTQYF
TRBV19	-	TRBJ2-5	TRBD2	TGTGCCAGTAGTACCGGGGGGTCACGACAAGAGACCCAGTACTTC	CASSTGGSRQETQYF
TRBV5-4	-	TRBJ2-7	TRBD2	TGTGCCAGCAGAGCAGCGGGAGAAGTCTACGAGCAGTACTTC	CASRAAGEVYEQYF
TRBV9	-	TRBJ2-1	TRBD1	TGTGCCAGCAGCGTAGTAGGGGGCCCCTACAATGAGCAGTTCTTC	CASSVVGGPYNEQFF
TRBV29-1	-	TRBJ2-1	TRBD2	TGCAGCGTAGAGCGGGAGTCCTACAATGAGCAGTTCTTC	CSVERESYNEQFF
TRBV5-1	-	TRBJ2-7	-	TGCGCCAGCAGCTTGGGGGTGACTAGCGAGCAGTACTTC	CASSLGVTSEQYF
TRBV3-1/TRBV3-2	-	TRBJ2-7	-	TGTGCCAGCAGCCAAGATATCGGTGTAGTTGACTCCTACGAGCAGTACTTC	CASSQDIGVVDSYEQYF
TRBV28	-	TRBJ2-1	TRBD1	TGTGCCAGCAGCACGACAGGGGATGAGCAGTTCTTC	CASSTTGDEQFF
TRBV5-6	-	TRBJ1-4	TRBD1	TGTGCCAGCACCTATACGACAGGGAGTGATAAACTGTTTTTT	CASTYTTGSDKLFF
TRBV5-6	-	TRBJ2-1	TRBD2	TGTGCCAGCAGCTTGGAAGGTGTAGCGGGAGTTGAGCAGTTCTTC	CASSLEGVAGVEQFF
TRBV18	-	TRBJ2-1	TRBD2	TGTGCCAGCTCACCCTGGACTAGCGGGAGTAATGAGCAGTTCTTC	CASSPWTSGSNEQFF
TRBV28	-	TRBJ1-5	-	TGTGCCAGCAGTTTATTGCAGTTTCCCCAGCATTTT	CASSLLQFPQHF
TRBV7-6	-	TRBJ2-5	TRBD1	TGTGCCAGCAGCTGGGACAGGGAGGAGACCCAGTACTTC	CASSWDREETQYF
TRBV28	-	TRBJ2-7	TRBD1	TGTGCCAGCAGTTCAACAGGGGTCGAGCAGTACTTC	CASSSTGVEQYF
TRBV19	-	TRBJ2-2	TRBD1	TGTGCCAGTAGTAGACCCCCCAGGGGGCCAAACACCGGGGAGCTGTTTTTT	CASSRPPRGPNTGELFF
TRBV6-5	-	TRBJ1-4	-	TGTGCCAGCAGTCGGGCGGGGACTAATGAAAAACTGTTTTTT	CASSRAGTNEKLFF
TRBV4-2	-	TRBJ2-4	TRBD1	TGTGCCAGCAGCCTTTTAGGACAGGGTATGACGGACATTCAGTACTTC	CASSLLGQGMTDIQYF
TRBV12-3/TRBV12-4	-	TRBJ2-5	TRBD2	TGTGCCAGCAGGTGGACTAGCGGGGCGCAGTACTTC	CASRWTSGAQYF
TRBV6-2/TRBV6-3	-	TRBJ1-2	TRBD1	TGTGCCAGCAGTTACTCGACAGGGGGTTATGGCTACACCTTC	CASSYSTGGYGYTF
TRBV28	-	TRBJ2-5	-	TGTGCCAGCAGTTTAGGGGGCCGGGAGACCCAGTACTTC	CASSLGGRETQYF
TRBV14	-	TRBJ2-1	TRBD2	TGTGCCAGCAGCCACTCACTAGCGGGAGGGCCCTACAATGAGCAGTTCTTC	CASSHSLAGGPYNEQFF
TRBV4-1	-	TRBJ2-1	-	TGCGCCAGCAGCCAATGGGGAGGCTGGGAGCAGTTCTTC	CASSQWGGWEQFF
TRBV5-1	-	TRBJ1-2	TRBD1	TGCGCCAGCAGCTTGGACAGGGGATTCGATGGCTACACCTTC	CASSLDRGFDGYTF
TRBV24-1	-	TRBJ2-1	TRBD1	TGTGCCACCGGCGGACAGGGTCTCGATGAGCAGTTCTTC	CATGGQGLDEQFF
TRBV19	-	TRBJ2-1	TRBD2	TGTGCCAGTAGTACCTTAGCGGGAGGGCCAGATGAGCAGTTCTTC	CASSTLAGGPDEQFF
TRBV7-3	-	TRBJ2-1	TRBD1	TGTGCCAGCAGCACCCGACAGGGGGGTGGTGAGCAGTTCTTC	CASSTRQGGGEQFF
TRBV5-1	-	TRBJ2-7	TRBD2	TGCGCCAGCAGCCTCTTCGGCGGGACTAGCGGGAGTGCCCACGAGCAGTACTTC	CASSLFGGTSGSAHEQYF
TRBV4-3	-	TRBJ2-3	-	TGCGCCAGCAGCCAAGATGGGGGAGGCGGAATCACAGATACGCAGTATTTT	CASSQDGGGGITDTQYF
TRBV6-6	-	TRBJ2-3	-	TGTGCCAGCAGTTACTCGAGGCCTTCTCACACAGATACGCAGTATTTT	CASSYSRPSHTDTQYF
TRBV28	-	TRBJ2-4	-	TGTGCCAGCAGTTTCGGTGTGCAGGGCAAAAACATTCAGTACTTC	CASSFGVQGKNIQYF
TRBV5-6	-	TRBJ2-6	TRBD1	TGTGCCAGCAGCTTCCGGGACAGTCCCACCTCTGGGGCCAACGTCCTGACTTTC	CASSFRDSPTSGANVLTF
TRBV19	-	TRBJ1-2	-	TGTGCCAGTACCCTTGGACAGTCCTCTTGGGATGGCTACACCTTC	CASTLGQSSWDGYTF
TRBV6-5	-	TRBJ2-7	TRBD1	TGTGCCAGCAACGCGGGACAGGTCACCTACGAGCAGTACTTC	CASNAGQVTYEQYF
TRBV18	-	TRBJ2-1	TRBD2	TGTGCCAGCTCACCAGTCACTAGCGGGAGACGGAATGAGCAGTTCTTC	CASSPVTSGRRNEQFF
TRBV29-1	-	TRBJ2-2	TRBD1	TGCAGCGTTGGGGACAGCGGGGAGCTGTTTTTT	CSVGDSGELFF
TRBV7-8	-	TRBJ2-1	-	TGTGCCAGCAGCCGAGGGACGGGAGTCCCGGGGAATGAGCAGTTCTTC	CASSRGTGVPGNEQFF
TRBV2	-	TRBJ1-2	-	TGTGCCAGCAGGGTCGACACGGACTATGGCTACACCTTC	CASRVDTDYGYTF
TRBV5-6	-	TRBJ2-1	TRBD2	TGTGCCAGCAGGGATTTAGCGGGAGTCGACAATGAGCAGTTCTTC	CASRDLAGVDNEQFF
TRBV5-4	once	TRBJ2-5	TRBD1	TGTGCCAGCAGCGCGTCGACAGGGCGAGAGACCCAGTACTTC	CASSASTGRETQYF
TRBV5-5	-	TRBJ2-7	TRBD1	TGTGCCAGCAGCTTGGGCGGGACAGGCTACGAGCAGTACTTC	CASSLGGTGYEQYF
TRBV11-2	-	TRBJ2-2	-	TGTGCCAGCAGCTTAGGACTGTGGAACACCGGGGAGCTGTTTTTT	CASSLGLWNTGELFF
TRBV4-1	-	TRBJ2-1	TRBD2	TGCGCCAGCAGCCCAACTAGCGGGAGGGGCAATGAGCAGTTCTTC	CASSPTSGRGNEQFF
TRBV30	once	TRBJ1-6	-	TGTGCCTGGAGTGCTTGGGTCCCGGGAGTAAACTCACCCCTCCACTTT	CAWSAWVPGVNSPLHF
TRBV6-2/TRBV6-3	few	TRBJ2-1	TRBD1	TGTGCCAGCAGTACCCGACAGGGCCATGAGCAGTTCTTC	CASSTRQGHEQFF
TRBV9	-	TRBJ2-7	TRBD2	TGTGCCAGCAGCGTAGTGGCGGGAGGTGCCCACGAGCAGTACTTC	CASSVVAGGAHEQYF
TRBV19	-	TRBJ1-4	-	TGTGCCAGTAGTCGGCGGGACGCTGAAAAACTGTTTTTT	CASSRRDAEKLFF
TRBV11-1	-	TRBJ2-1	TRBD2	TGTGCCAGCAGCTTGACTAGCGGCTTCTACAATGAGCAGTTCTTC	CASSLTSGFYNEQFF
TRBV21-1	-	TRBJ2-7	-	TGTGCCAGCAGCAAATGTCGGGGTCCCTCCTACGAGCAGTACTTC	CASSKCRGPSYEQYF
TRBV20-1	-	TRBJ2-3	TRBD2	TGCAGTGCTAGTCGTGGGAGGGAGGGCACAGATACGCAGTATTTT	CSASRGREGTDTQYF
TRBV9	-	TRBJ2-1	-	TGTGCCAGCAGCGTATCCGGTATCCGGGACTTATACAATGAGCAGTTCTTC	CASSVSGIRDLYNEQFF
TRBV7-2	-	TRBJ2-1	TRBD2	TGTGCCAGCAGCTTAGCGCGACTAGCGGGAGTTGGCAATGAGCAGTTCTTC	CASSLARLAGVGNEQFF
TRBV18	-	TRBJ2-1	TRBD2	TGTGCCAGCTCACCAATCCGGGGGGGATCCTACAATGAGCAGTTCTTC	CASSPIRGGSYNEQFF
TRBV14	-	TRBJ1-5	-	TGTGCCAGCAGCCAAGGTTTAAATCAGCCCCAGCATTTT	CASSQGLNQPQHF
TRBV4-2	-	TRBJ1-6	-	TGTGCCAGCAGCCAAGATTCAGGGGTTAATTCACCCCTCCACTTT	CASSQDSGVNSPLHF
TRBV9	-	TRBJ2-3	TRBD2	TGTGCCAGCAGCGCAGGACTAGCCCCCTCAGATACGCAGTATTTT	CASSAGLAPSDTQYF
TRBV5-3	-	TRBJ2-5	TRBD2	TGTGCCAGAAGCGTTGAACTGACAGAGCCCGCACCTAGCGGAAGGGGAGAGACCCAGTACTTC	CARSVELTEPAPSGRGETQYF